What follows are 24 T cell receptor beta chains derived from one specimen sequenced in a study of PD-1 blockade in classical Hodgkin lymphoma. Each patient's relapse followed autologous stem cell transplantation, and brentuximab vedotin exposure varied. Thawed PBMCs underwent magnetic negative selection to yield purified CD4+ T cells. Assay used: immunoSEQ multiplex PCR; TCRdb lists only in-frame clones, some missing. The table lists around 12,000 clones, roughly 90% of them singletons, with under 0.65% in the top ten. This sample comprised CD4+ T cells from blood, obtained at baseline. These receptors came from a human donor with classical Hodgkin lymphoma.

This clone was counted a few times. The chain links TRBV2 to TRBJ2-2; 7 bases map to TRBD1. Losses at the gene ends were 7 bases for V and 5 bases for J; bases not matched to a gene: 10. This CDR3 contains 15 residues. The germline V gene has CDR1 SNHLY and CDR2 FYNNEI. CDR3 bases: TGTGCCAGCACGGTCGCGACAGGGTGGACCGGGGAGCTGTTTTTT. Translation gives CASTVATGWTGELFF.

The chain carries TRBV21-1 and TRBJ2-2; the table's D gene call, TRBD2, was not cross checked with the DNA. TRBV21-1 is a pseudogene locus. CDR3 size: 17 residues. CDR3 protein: CASSIPGGVSNTGELFF. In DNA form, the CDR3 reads TGTGCCAGCAGCATCCCCGGAGGGGTGTCGAACACCGGGGAGCTGTTTTTT.

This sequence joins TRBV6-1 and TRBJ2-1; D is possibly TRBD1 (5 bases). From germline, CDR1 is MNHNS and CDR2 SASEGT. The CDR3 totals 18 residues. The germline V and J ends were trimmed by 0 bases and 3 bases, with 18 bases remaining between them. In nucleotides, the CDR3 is TGTGCCAGCAGTGAAGCGCGGTTTGGGCAGGGAAGCTACAATGAGCAGTTCTTC. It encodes CASSEARFGQGSYNEQFF.

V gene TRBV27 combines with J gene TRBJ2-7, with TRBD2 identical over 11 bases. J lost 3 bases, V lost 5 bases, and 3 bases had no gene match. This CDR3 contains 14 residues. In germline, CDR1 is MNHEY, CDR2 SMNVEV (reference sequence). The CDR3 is CASSGGTSGYEQYF. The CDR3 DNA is TGTGCCAGCAGTGGAGGGACTAGCGGCTACGAGCAGTACTTC.

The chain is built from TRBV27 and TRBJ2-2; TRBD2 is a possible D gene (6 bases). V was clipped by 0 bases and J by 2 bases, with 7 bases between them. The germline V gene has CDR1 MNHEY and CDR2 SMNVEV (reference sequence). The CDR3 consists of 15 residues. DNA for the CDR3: TGTGCCAGCAGTTTATCGGGACTCAACACCGGGGAGCTGTTTTTT. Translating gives CASSLSGLNTGELFF.

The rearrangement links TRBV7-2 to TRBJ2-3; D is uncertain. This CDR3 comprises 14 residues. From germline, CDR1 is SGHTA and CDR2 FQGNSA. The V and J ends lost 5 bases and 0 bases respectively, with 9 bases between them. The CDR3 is CASSPPPSTDTQYF. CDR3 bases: TGTGCCAGCAGCCCCCCACCTAGCACAGATACGCAGTATTTT.

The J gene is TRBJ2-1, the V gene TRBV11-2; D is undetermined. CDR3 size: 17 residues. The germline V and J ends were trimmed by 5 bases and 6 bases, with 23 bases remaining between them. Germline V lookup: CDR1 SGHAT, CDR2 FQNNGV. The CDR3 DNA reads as TGTGCCAGCAGCCCAGGTCGTGTCGTGATCGACGTCAATGAGCAGTTCTTC. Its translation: CASSPGRVVIDVNEQFF.

The CDR3 here is CASSAGPPEAFF. CDR3 in DNA: TGTGCCAGCAGCGCCGGTCCTCCTGAAGCTTTCTTT. This rearrangement joins TRBV6-4 to TRBJ1-1; D gene uncertain. This CDR3 has 12 amino acids. Between the trimmed V and J ends, which lost 6 bases and 6 bases, there was a span of 11 bases. Germline loops: CDR1 MRHNA, CDR2 SNTAGT.

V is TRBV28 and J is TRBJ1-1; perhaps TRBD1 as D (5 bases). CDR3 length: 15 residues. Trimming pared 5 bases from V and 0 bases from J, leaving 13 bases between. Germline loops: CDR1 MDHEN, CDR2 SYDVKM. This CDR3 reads CASSQGTVMNTEAFF. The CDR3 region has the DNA TGTGCCAGCAGTCAAGGGACGGTGATGAACACTGAAGCTTTCTTT.

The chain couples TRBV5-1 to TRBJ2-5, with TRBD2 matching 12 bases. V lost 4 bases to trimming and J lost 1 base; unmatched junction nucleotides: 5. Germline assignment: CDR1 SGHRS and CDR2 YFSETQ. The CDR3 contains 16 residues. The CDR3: CASSPGLAGPQETQYF. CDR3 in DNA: TGCGCCAGCAGCCCCGGACTAGCGGGGCCCCAAGAGACCCAGTACTTC.

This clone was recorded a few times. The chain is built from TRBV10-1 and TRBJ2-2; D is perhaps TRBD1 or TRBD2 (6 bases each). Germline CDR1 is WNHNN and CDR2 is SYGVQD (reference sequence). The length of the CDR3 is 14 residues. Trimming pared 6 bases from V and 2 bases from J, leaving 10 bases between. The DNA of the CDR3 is TGCGCCAGCAGGCGGGACATTAACACCGGGGAGCTGTTTTTT. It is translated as CASRRDINTGELFF.

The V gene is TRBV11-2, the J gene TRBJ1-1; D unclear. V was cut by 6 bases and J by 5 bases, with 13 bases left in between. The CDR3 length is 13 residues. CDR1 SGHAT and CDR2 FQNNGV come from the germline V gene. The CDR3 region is CASRYTLGTEAFF. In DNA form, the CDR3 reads TGTGCCAGCAGGTACACCCTAGGGACTGAAGCTTTCTTT.

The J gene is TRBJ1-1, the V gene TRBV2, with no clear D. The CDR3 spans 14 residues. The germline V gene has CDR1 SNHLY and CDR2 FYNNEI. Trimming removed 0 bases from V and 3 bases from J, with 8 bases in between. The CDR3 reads CASSEAYGDTEAFF. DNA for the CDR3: TGTGCCAGCAGTGAAGCTTACGGGGACACTGAAGCTTTCTTT.

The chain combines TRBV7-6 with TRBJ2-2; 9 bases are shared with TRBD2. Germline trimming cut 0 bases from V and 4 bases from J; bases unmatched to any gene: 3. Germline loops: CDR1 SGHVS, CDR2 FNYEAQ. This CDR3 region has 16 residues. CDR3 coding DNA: TGTGCCAGCAGCTTAGCCCTAGCGGGGCCCACCGGGGAGCTGTTTTTT. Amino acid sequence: CASSLALAGPTGELFF.

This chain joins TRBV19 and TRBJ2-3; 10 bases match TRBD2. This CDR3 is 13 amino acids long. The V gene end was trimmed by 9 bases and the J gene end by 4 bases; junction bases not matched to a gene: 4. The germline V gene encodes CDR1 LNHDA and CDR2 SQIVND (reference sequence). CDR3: CASGSGGPDTQYF. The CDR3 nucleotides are TGTGCCAGCGGTAGCGGGGGGCCAGATACGCAGTATTTT.

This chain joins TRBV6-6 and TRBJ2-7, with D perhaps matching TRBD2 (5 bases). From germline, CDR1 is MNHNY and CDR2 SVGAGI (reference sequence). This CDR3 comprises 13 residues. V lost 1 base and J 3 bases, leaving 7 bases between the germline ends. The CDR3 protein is CASSYYRGYEQYF. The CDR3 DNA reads TGTGCCAGCAGTTACTACCGGGGCTACGAGCAGTACTTC.

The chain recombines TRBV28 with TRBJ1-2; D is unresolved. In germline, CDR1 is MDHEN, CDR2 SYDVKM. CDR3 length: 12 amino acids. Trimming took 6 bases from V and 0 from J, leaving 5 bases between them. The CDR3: CASRSTNYGYTF. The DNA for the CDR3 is TGTGCCAGCAGATCCACTAACTATGGCTACACCTTC.

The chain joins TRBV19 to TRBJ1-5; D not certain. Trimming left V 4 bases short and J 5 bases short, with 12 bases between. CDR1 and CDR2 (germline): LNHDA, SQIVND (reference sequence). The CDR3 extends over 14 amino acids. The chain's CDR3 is CASSTDKWDQPQHF. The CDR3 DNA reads TGTGCCAGTAGTACAGATAAGTGGGATCAGCCCCAGCATTTT. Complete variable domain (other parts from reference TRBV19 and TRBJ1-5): DGGITQSPKYLFRKEGQNVTLSCEQNLNHDAMYWYRQDPGQGLRLIYYSQIVNDFQKGDIAEGYSVSREKKESFPLTVTSAQKNPTAFYLCASSTDKWDQPQHFGDGTRLSIL.

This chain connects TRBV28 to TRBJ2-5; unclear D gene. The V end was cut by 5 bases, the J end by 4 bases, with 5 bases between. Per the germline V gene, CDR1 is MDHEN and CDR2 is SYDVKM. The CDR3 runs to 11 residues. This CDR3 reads CASSPRETQYF. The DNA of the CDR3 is TGTGCCAGCAGTCCCCGAGAGACCCAGTACTTC.

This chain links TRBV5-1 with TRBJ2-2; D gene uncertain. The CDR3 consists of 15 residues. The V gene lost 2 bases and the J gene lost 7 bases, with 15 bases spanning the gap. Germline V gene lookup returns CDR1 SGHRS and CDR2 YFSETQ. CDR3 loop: CASSFGDRFGGELFF. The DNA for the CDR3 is TGCGCCAGCAGCTTTGGGGATAGATTTGGCGGGGAGCTGTTTTTT. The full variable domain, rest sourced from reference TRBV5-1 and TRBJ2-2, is KAGVTQTPRYLIKTRGQQVTLSCSPISGHRSVSWYQQTPGQGLQFLFEYFSETQRNKGNFPGRFSGRQFSNSRSEMNVSTLELGDSALYLCASSFGDRFGGELFFGEGSRLTVL.

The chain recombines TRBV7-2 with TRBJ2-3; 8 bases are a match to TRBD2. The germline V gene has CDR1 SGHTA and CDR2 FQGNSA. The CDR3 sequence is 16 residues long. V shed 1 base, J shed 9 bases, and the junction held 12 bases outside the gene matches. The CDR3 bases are TGTGCCAGCAGCTTAGAGTACGGGGGCCGGGGGGGAACGCAGTATTTT. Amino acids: CASSLEYGGRGGTQYF. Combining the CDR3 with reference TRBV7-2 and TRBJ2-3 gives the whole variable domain GAGVSQSPSNKVTEKGKDVELRCDPISGHTALYWYRQSLGQGLEFLIYFQGNSAPDKSGLPSDRFSAERTGGSVSTLTIQRTQQEDSAVYLCASSLEYGGRGGTQYFGPGTRLTVL.

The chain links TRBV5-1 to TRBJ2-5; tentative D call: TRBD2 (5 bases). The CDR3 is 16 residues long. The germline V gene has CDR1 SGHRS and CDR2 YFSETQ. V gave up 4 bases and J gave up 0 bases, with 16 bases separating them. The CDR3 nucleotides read TGCGCCAGCAGCAGTAGGCTAACGGGGTACCAAGAGACCCAGTACTTC. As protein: CASSSRLTGYQETQYF. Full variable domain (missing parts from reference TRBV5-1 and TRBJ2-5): KAGVTQTPRYLIKTRGQQVTLSCSPISGHRSVSWYQQTPGQGLQFLFEYFSETQRNKGNFPGRFSGRQFSNSRSEMNVSTLELGDSALYLCASSSRLTGYQETQYFGPGTRLLVL.

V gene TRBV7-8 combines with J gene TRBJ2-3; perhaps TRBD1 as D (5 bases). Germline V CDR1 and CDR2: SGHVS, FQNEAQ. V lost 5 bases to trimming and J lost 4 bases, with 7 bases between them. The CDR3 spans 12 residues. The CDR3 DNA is TGTGCCAGCAGCCTAGGGGCAGATACGCAGTATTTT. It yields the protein CASSLGADTQYF.

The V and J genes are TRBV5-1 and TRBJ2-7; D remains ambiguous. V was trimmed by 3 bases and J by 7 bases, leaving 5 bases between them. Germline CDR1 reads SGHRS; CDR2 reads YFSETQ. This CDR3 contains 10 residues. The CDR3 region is CASSSGEQYF. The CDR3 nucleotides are TGCGCCAGCAGCTCTGGGGAGCAGTACTTC. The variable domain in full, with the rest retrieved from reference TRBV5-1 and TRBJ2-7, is KAGVTQTPRYLIKTRGQQVTLSCSPISGHRSVSWYQQTPGQGLQFLFEYFSETQRNKGNFPGRFSGRQFSNSRSEMNVSTLELGDSALYLCASSSGEQYFGPGTRLTVT.